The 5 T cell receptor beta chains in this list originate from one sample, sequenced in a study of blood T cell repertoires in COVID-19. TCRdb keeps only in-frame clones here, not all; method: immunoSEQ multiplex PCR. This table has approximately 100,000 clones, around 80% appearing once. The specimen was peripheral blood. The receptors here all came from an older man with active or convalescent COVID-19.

This CDR3 is CASSQERGQNWETQYF. The CDR3 nucleotides are TGTGCCAGCAGCCAAGAAAGGGGACAAAATTGGGAGACCCAGTACTTC. The chain is built from TRBV14 and TRBJ2-5, with D possibly matching TRBD1 (6 bases). Germline V CDR1 and CDR2: SGHDN, FVKESK. V lost 0 bases, J lost 5 bases, and 16 bases lay in between. This CDR3 contains 16 residues.

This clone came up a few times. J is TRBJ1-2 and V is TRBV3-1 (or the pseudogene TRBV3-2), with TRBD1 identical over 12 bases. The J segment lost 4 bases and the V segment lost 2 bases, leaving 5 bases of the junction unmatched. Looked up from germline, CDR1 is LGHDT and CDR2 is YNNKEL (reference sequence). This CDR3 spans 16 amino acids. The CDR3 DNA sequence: TGTGCCAGCAGCCAAAGGGACAGGGGGCGCGCCTATGGCTACACCTTC. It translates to CASSQRDRGRAYGYTF.

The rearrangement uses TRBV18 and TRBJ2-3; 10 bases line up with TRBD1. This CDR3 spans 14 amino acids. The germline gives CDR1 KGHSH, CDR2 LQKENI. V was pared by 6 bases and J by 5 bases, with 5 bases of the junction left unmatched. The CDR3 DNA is TGTGCCAGCTCGAGACAGGGGGCGCAAGATACGCAGTATTTT. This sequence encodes CASSRQGAQDTQYF.

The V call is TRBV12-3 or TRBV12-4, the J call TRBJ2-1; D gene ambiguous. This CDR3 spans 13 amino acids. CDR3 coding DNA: TGTGCGACGGGTAGCTTCTCCTACAATGAGCAGTTCTTC. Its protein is CATGSFSYNEQFF.

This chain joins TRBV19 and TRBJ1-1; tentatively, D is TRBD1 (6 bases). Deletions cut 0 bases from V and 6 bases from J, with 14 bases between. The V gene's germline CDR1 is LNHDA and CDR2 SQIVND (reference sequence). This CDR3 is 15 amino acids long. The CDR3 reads CASSIDFVRGAEAFF. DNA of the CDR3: TGTGCCAGTAGTATAGATTTCGTCAGGGGCGCTGAAGCTTTCTTT.